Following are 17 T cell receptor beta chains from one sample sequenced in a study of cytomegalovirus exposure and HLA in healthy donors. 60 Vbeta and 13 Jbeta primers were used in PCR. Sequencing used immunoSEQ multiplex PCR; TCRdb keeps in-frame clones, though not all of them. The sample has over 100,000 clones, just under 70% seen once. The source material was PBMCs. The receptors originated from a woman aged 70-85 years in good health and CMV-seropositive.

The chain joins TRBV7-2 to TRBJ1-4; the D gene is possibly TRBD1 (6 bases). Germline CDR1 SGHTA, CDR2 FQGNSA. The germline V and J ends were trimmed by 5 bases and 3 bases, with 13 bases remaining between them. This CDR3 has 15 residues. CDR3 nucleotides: TGTGCCAGCAGCGTCGGGGACATCGCTAATGAAAAACTGTTTTTT. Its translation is CASSVGDIANEKLFF.

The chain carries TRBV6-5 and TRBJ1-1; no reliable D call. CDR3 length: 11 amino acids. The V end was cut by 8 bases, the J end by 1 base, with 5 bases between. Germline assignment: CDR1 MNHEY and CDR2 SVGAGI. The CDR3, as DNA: TGTGCCAGCCATCAGAACACTGAAGCTTTCTTT. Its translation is CASHQNTEAFF.

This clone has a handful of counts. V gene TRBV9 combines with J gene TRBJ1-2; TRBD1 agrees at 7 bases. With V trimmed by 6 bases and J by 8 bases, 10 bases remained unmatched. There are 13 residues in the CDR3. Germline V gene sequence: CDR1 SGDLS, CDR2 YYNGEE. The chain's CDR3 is CASIDEGAVGYTF. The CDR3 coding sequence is TGTGCCAGCATCGACGAGGGGGCGGTGGGCTACACCTTC.

CDR3 amino acids: CASRAGDSGNTIYF. The CDR3 region has the DNA TGTGCCAGCAGAGCAGGGGACTCTGGAAACACCATATATTTT. V gene TRBV6-1 combines with J gene TRBJ1-3; TRBD1 is a possible D gene (6 bases). Germline CDR1 reads MNHNS; CDR2 reads SASEGT. With 6 bases removed from V and 0 bases from J, the gap between germline ends came to 9 bases. The CDR3 covers 14 residues.

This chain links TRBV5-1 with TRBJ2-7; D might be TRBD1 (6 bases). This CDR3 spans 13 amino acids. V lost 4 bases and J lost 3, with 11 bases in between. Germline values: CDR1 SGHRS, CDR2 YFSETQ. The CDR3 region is CASSPGERYEQYF. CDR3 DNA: TGCGCCAGCAGCCCAGGGGAACGCTACGAGCAGTACTTC.

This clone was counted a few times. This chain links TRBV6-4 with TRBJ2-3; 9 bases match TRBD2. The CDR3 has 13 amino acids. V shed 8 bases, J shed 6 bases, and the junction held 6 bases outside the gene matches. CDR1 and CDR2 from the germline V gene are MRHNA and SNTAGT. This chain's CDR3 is CASGSGGTDTQYF. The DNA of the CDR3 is TGTGCCAGCGGCAGCGGGGGGACCGATACGCAGTATTTT.

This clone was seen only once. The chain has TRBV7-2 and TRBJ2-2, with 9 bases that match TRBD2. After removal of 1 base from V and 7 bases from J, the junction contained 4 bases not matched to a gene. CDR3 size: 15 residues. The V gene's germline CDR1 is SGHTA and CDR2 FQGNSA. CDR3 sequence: CASSLVAGVGGELFF. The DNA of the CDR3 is TGTGCCAGCAGCTTAGTAGCGGGGGTGGGCGGGGAGCTGTTTTTT.

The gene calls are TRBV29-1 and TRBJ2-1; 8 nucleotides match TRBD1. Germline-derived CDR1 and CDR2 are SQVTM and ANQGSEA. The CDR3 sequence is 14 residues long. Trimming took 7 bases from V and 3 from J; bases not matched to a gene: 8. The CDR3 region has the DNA TGCAGCGCCTACGGGGACAGGATCTACAATGAGCAGTTCTTC. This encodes CSAYGDRIYNEQFF.

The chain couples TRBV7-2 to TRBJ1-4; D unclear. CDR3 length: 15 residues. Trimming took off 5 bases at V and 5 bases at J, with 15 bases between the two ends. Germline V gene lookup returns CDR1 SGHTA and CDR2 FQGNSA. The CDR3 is CASSRLGLLNEKLFF. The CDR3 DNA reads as TGTGCCAGCAGCCGATTAGGACTGTTGAATGAAAAACTGTTTTTT.

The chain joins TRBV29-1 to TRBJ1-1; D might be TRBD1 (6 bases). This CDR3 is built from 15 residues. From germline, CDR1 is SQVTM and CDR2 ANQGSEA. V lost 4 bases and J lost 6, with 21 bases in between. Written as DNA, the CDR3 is TGCAGCGTTGCTGGGGGCGAGGGCCTAGGCGCTGAAGCTTTCTTT. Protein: CSVAGGEGLGAEAFF.

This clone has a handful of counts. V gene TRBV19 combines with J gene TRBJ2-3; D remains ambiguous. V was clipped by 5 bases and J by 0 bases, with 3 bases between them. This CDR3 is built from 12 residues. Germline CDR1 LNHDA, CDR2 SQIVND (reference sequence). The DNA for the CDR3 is TGTGCCAGTAGTCCTAGCACAGATACGCAGTATTTT. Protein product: CASSPSTDTQYF.

The CDR3 loop is CASRQGQSLGQYF. Here the CDR3 DNA reads TGTGCCTCCAGACAGGGGCAGAGTCTCGGGCAGTACTTC. This chain uses TRBV10-3 with TRBJ2-7, with 8 positions matching TRBD1. The J segment lost 9 bases and the V segment lost 11 bases, leaving 15 bases of the junction unmatched. Germline V CDR1 and CDR2: ENHRY, SYGVKD. The CDR3 has 13 amino acids.

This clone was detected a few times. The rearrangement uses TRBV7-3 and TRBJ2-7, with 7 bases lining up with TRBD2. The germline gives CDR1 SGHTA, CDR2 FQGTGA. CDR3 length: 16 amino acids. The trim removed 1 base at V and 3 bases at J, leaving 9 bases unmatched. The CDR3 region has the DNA TGTGCCAGCAGCTTAAGGGGGGGGGACGGCTACTACGAGCAGTACTTC. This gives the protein CASSLRGGDGYYEQYF. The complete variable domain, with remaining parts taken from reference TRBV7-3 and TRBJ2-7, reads GAGVSQTPSNKVTEKGKYVELRCDPISGHTALYWYRQSLGQGPEFLIYFQGTGAADDSGLPNDRFFAVRPEGSVSTLKIQRTERGDSAVYLCASSLRGGDGYYEQYFGPGTRLTVT.

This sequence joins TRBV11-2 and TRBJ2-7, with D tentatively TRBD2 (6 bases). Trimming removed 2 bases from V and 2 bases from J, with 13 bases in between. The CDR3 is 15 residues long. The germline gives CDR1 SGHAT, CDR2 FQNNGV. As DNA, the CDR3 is TGTGCCAGCAGCTTATCGGTAGGGAGGACCTACGAGCAGTACTTC. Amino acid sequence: CASSLSVGRTYEQYF.

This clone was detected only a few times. Here the CDR3 reads CAWSRGYNEQFF. The CDR3 bases are TGTGCCTGGAGTAGGGGCTACAATGAGCAGTTCTTC. This chain connects TRBV30 to TRBJ2-1; D is perhaps TRBD1 (5 bases). V lost 2 bases, J lost 3 bases, and 5 bases lay in between. The germline gives CDR1 GTSNPN, CDR2 SVGIG (reference sequence). The CDR3 sequence is 12 residues long.

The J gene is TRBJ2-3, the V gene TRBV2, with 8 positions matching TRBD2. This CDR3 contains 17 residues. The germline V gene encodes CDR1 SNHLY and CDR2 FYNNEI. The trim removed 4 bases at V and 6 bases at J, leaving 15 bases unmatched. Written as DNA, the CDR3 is TGTGCCAGCAGTGTCGCGGGGACGGGGGGGCCAAGGGATACGCAGTATTTT. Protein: CASSVAGTGGPRDTQYF. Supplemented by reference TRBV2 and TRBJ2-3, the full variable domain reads EPEVTQTPSHQVTQMGQEVILRCVPISNHLYFYWYRQILGQKVEFLVSFYNNEISEKSEIFDDQFSVERPDGSNFTLKIRSTKLEDSAMYFCASSVAGTGGPRDTQYFGPGTRLTVL.

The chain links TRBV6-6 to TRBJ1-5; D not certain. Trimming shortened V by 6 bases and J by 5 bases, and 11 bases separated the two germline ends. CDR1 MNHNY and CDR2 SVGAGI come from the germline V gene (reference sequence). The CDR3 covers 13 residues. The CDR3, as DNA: TGTGCCAGCAGCGCGGGCCTGGATCAGCCCCAGCATTTT. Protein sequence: CASSAGLDQPQHF.